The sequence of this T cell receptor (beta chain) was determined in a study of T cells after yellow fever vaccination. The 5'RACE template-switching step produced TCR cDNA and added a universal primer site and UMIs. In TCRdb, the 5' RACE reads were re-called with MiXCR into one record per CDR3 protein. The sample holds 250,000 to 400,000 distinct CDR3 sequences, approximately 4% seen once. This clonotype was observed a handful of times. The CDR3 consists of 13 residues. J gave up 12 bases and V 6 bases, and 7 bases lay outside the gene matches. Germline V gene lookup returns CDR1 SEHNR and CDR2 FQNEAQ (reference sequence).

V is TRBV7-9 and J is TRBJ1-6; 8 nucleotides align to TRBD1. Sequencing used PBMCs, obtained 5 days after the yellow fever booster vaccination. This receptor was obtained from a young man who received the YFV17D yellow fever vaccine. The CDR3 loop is CASRRQTGVPLHF. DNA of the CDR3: TGTGCCAGCAGGCGACAGACAGGGGTACCCCTCCACTTT.